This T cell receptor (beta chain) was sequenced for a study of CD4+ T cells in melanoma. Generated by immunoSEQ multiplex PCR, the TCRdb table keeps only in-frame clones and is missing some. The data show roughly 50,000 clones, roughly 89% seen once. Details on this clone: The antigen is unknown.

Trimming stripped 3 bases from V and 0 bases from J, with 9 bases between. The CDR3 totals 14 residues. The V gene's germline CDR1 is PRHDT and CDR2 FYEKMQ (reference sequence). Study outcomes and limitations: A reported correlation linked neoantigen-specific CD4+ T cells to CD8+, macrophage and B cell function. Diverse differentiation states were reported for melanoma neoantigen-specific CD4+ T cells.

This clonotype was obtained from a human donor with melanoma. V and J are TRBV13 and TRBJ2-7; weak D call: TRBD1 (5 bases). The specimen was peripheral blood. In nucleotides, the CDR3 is TGTGCCAGCAGCTTCCAGGGCAACTCCTACGAGCAGTACTTC. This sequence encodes CASSFQGNSYEQYF. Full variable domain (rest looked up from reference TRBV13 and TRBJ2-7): AAGVIQSPRHLIKEKRETATLKCYPIPRHDTVYWYQQGPGQDPQFLISFYEKMQSDKGSIPDRFSAQQFSDYHSELNMSSLELGDSALYFCASSFQGNSYEQYFGPGTRLTVT.